This entry is about one TCR beta chain. Repertoires were generated with immunoSEQ multiplex PCR, while TCRdb's copy carries only in-frame clones and drops some. The repertoire holds approximately 90,000 clones, around 93% seen once, with around 1% in the top ten. The record originates from a study of T cell changes during pregnancy in multiple sclerosis. This CDR3 has 17 residues. Germline V lookup: CDR1 SGHVS, CDR2 FQNEAQ. V lost 4 bases and J lost 1; bases outside the gene matches: 11. This receptor was identified in a female donor with multiple sclerosis, enrolled in a pregnancy study. This material consisted of peripheral blood, taken before pregnancy. The rearrangement uses TRBV7-8 and TRBJ2-3; the match to TRBD1 covers 7 bases. In DNA form, the CDR3 reads TGTGCCAGCAGCTCCTTACACAGGGGTACTGGCACAGATACGCAGTATTTT. Protein: CASSSLHRGTGTDTQYF.